The clone carrying this T cell receptor (beta chain) was detected many times. The antigen remains undetermined. Trimming shortened V by 2 bases and J by 2 bases, and 10 bases separated the two germline ends. This CDR3 is built from 14 residues. The germline CDR1 and CDR2 sequences are SGHAT and FQNNGV. The sample is drawn from a study of neurological immune-mediated disorders. Synthesis of cDNA used 5'RACE (with 10-nucleotide random UMIs). TCRdb processed the 5' RACE reads anew with MiXCR; each CDR3 protein has one entry. The table has about 70,000 distinct CDR3 sequences, 3.2% seen once. Regarding the study as a whole: The greatest TCR clonal expansion occurred in HTLV-1-associated myelopathy and the least in multiple sclerosis, which fell below healthy controls. Phylogenetic grouping assigned the repertoires of 18 of 34 multiple sclerosis patients to a single cluster of related CDR3 sequences. This cluster may be a repertoire-level signature.

The sequenced sample consisted of PBMCs. The clonotype was recovered from a woman between 50 and 59 years old with multiple sclerosis. This chain joins TRBV11-2 and TRBJ2-7, with D maybe TRBD1 (6 bases). CDR3: CASSLFQGPYEQYV. CDR3 coding DNA: TGTGCCAGCAGCTTATTCCAGGGGCCCTACGAGCAGTACGTC.